Following are 15 T cell receptor beta chains from one sample sequenced in a study of human T cells and chemical hapten exposure. TCRdb analysed the RACE reads with MiXCR anew, one entry per CDR3 protein. The sample includes around 260,000 distinct CDR3 sequences, about 9% of them seen just once. Time point given: pre-sensitization, week 0. This sample's treatment: therapeutic diphenylcyclopropenone sensitization with weekly scalp DPC. This specimen was whole blood, taken in connection with sensitization to the hapten diphenylcyclopropenone (DPC). The receptors originated from a middle-aged woman with alopecia areata. Some clones in this sample may be carry-over from other donors' samples.

The V gene is TRBV21-1, the J gene TRBJ2-2; no DNA check was done on the table's D call, TRBD2. TRBV21-1 is recorded as a pseudogene. The CDR3 covers 21 residues. For the CDR3, the DNA is TGTGCCAGCAGCAAACCCGCCCCGTTTGCTAGCGGATTGACGAACACCGGGGAGCTGTTTTTT. This codes for CASSKPAPFASGLTNTGELFF.

The chain joins TRBV27 to TRBJ2-7; tentative D call: TRBD2 (5 bases). The CDR3 totals 14 residues. Deletions cut 2 bases from V and 2 bases from J, with 10 bases between. Germline loops: CDR1 MNHEY, CDR2 SMNVEV (reference sequence). The CDR3 DNA reads as TGTGCCAGCAGTTTACGGGGTATCGCCTACGAGCAGTACTTC. This translates into CASSLRGIAYEQYF.

A few counts support this clonotype. This rearrangement joins TRBV7-6 to TRBJ2-1; TRBD2 agrees at 15 bases. Germline lookup yields CDR1 SGHVS and CDR2 FNYEAQ. Losses at the gene ends were 5 bases for V and 4 bases for J; bases not matched to a gene: 9. The CDR3 is 18 residues long. CDR3 in amino acids: CASSAGLAGGPRYNEQFF. The CDR3 nucleotides are TGTGCCAGCAGCGCAGGACTAGCGGGAGGGCCAAGGTACAATGAGCAGTTCTTC.

This chain links TRBV9 with TRBJ2-3; unclear D gene. Germline-derived CDR1 and CDR2 are SGDLS and YYNGEE. The V end was cut by 0 bases, the J end by 0 bases, with 2 bases between. The CDR3 totals 13 residues. The CDR3 here is CASSVGSTDTQYF. The CDR3 DNA reads as TGTGCCAGCAGCGTAGGAAGCACAGATACGCAGTATTTT.

The J gene is TRBJ2-1, the V gene TRBV6-6; 7 nucleotides align to TRBD1. J gave up 5 bases and V 6 bases, and 10 bases lay outside the gene matches. The CDR3 length is 15 residues. Germline CDR1 MNHNY, CDR2 SVGAGI (reference sequence). DNA for the CDR3: TGTGCCAGCAGAATCCCCAGGGGGACAGACAATGAGCAGTTCTTC. This sequence encodes CASRIPRGTDNEQFF.

This clonotype was seen only a few times. The V and J genes are TRBV10-3 and TRBJ2-1, with D unresolved. CDR3 length: 14 amino acids. Per the germline V gene, CDR1 is ENHRY and CDR2 is SYGVKD. Trimming took 4 bases from V and 9 from J, leaving 16 bases between them. The CDR3: CAISASAPIVEQFF. The DNA for the CDR3 is TGTGCCATCAGTGCGAGCGCGCCTATCGTTGAGCAGTTCTTC.

In its sample, this clonotype was seen many times. DNA of the CDR3: TGCAGTGCTTGGGACAGATCTAGCAATCAGCCCCAGCATTTT. Translating gives CSAWDRSSNQPQHF. The V gene is TRBV20-1, the J gene TRBJ1-5; TRBD1 matches 7 bases. The ends lost 5 bases at V and 0 bases at J; junction bases unmatched: 4. The germline V gene has CDR1 DFQATT and CDR2 SNEGSKA (reference sequence). This CDR3 has 14 amino acids.

There are a few counts of this clonotype. The V call is TRBV7-2, the J call TRBJ2-1; D gene unclear. The CDR3 totals 14 residues. V was pared by 1 base and J by 8 bases, with 12 bases between. Germline V CDR1 and CDR2: SGHTA, FQGNSA. CDR3 bases: TGTGCCAGCAGCTTAGATCTGACGGTCCATGAGCAGTTCTTC. Protein: CASSLDLTVHEQFF.

This clonotype was observed many times. This chain links TRBV10-3 with TRBJ2-7, with D perhaps matching TRBD1 or TRBD2 (5 bases each). Trimming stripped 6 bases from V and 2 bases from J, with 14 bases between. The CDR3 consists of 14 residues. The germline gives CDR1 ENHRY, CDR2 SYGVKD. CDR3 loop: CAIREDTLTYEQYF. Here the CDR3 DNA reads TGTGCCATCAGGGAGGACACCCTAACCTACGAGCAGTACTTC.

The sample holds a few counts of this clonotype. The CDR3 nucleotides are TGCAGCGGCTACCATGACAGGACCGGGGAGCTGTTTTTT. Residues: CSGYHDRTGELFF. The chain joins TRBV29-1 to TRBJ2-2; D may be TRBD1 (6 bases). V was cut by 7 bases and J by 5 bases, with 14 bases left in between. The CDR3 is 13 residues long. CDR1 SQVTM and CDR2 ANQGSEA come from the germline V gene.

This clonotype occurred many times. This chain links TRBV11-2 with TRBJ2-1; 11 bases are shared with TRBD2. Germline V lookup: CDR1 SGHAT, CDR2 FQNNGV. This CDR3 contains 15 residues. Trimming removed 1 base from V and 8 bases from J; junction bases left unmatched: 4. The CDR3 DNA is TGTGCCAGCAGCTTAGCGACTAGCGGGGCGCATGAGCAGTTCTTC. It encodes CASSLATSGAHEQFF.

There are many counts of this clonotype. The J gene is TRBJ2-2, the V gene TRBV20-1, with TRBD2 matching 14 bases. Germline V lookup: CDR1 DFQATT, CDR2 SNEGSKA (reference sequence). CDR3 size: 16 residues. Losses at the gene ends were 2 bases for V and 6 bases for J; bases not matched to a gene: 5. CDR3 loop: CSARPGLAGEAGELFF. As DNA, the CDR3 is TGCAGTGCTAGACCGGGACTAGCGGGAGAGGCCGGGGAGCTGTTTTTT.

This clonotype is medium-sized (0.01 to 0.1%) by share. The V call is TRBV9, the J call TRBJ2-3; 14 bases map to TRBD2. The V and J ends lost 4 bases and 6 bases, in that order; junction bases with no gene match: 7. There are 16 residues in the CDR3. Germline V gene data show CDR1 as SGDLS and CDR2 as YYNGEE. The CDR3 spells CASSSGTSGSHDTQYF. CDR3 nucleotides: TGTGCCAGCAGCAGCGGGACTAGCGGGAGTCACGATACGCAGTATTTT.

The rearrangement uses TRBV5-6 and TRBJ2-3, with 7 bases fitting TRBD1. The trim removed 4 bases at V and 2 bases at J, leaving 7 bases unmatched. Germline assignment: CDR1 SGHDT and CDR2 YYEEEE. The CDR3 is 15 residues long. CDR3 in DNA: TGTGCCAGCAGCCGCAGACAGGGCCTCACAGATACGCAGTATTTT. Translated: CASSRRQGLTDTQYF. Looking up the rest from reference TRBV5-6 and TRBJ2-3 gives the full variable domain: DAGVTQSPTHLIKTRGQQVTLRCSPKSGHDTVSWYQQALGQGPQFIFQYYEEEERQRGNFPDRFSGHQFPNYSSELNVNALLLGDSALYLCASSRRQGLTDTQYFGPGTRLTVL.

This clonotype was counted a single time. This may stem from a read error, because a much larger clone lies one nucleotide away. This rearrangement joins TRBV4-3 to TRBJ2-7, with D possibly matching TRBD2 (6 bases). Trimming removed 1 base at V and 9 bases at J, with 22 bases between. The V gene's germline CDR1 is LGHNA and CDR2 YSLEER. The CDR3 runs 16 residues. The CDR3 reads CASSQVISSATAGQYF. For the CDR3, the DNA is TGCGCCAGCAGCCAAGTGATTTCTAGCGCAACTGCCGGGCAGTACTTC.